These T cell receptor beta chains were read from a single sample in a study of post-analysis software for immune sequencing data. Each CDR3 protein gets one entry after TCRdb re-called the PCR reads with MiXCR. The sample carries 750,000 to 950,000 distinct CDR3 sequences, about 57% recorded once. The material sequenced was blood. The source is a girl aged 10-17 years with multiple sclerosis. Each CDR3 is given with its conserved first and last residue. A D gene is named only where the DNA matches it firmly. The size field is filled for only some rows; it gives once, few, many or a size class.

cdr3_aa: CASSPGLAGGRPTETQYF
cdr3_nt: TGTGCCAGCAGCCCGGGGCTAGCGGGGGGTCGTCCCACGGAGACCCAGTACTTC
v_call: TRBV9
j_call: TRBJ2-5
clone_size: NA
d_call: TRBD2
cdr3_length: 18

cdr3_aa: CASVAGAGANVLTF
cdr3_nt: TGCGCCAGCGTGGCGGGTGCTGGGGCCAACGTCCTGACTTTC
v_call: TRBV5-1
j_call: TRBJ2-6
clone_size: few
d_call: NA
cdr3_length: 14

cdr3_aa: CVSSFSPSGSSYEQYF
cdr3_nt: TGTGTCAGCAGCTTCAGCCCCAGCGGGAGCTCCTACGAGCAGTACTTC
v_call: TRBV7-9
j_call: TRBJ2-7
clone_size: NA
d_call: TRBD2
cdr3_length: 16

cdr3_aa: CAISGGPGLEQYF
cdr3_nt: TGTGCCATCAGTGGGGGACCCGGGCTCGAGCAGTACTTC
v_call: TRBV10-3
j_call: TRBJ2-7
clone_size: few
d_call: NA
cdr3_length: 13

cdr3_aa: CATSWGGLTDTQYF
cdr3_nt: TGTGCCACCAGCTGGGGCGGTCTCACAGATACGCAGTATTTT
v_call: TRBV15
j_call: TRBJ2-3
clone_size: NA
d_call: NA
cdr3_length: 14

cdr3_aa: CASSLRGSGGPTDTQYF
cdr3_nt: TGCGCCAGCAGCTTGAGGGGAAGCGGGGGGCCGACAGATACGCAGTATTTT
v_call: TRBV5-1
j_call: TRBJ2-3
clone_size: NA
d_call: TRBD2
cdr3_length: 17

cdr3_aa: CSVEDLTAGANVLTF
cdr3_nt: TGCAGCGTTGAAGATCTGACGGCTGGGGCCAACGTCCTGACTTTC
v_call: TRBV29-1
j_call: TRBJ2-6
clone_size: NA
d_call: NA
cdr3_length: 15

cdr3_aa: CSAKAGNAKNIQYF
cdr3_nt: TGCAGTGCTAAAGCAGGGAACGCCAAAAACATTCAGTACTTC
v_call: TRBV20-1
j_call: TRBJ2-4
clone_size: NA
d_call: NA
cdr3_length: 14

cdr3_aa: CASSVATGDRGLTEQFF
cdr3_nt: TGTGCCAGCAGCGTAGCTACTGGGGACAGGGGGCTGACTGAGCAGTTCTTC
v_call: TRBV9
j_call: TRBJ2-1
clone_size: NA
d_call: TRBD1
cdr3_length: 17

cdr3_aa: CSADKLAGGSYNEQFF
cdr3_nt: TGCAGTGCTGATAAGTTGGCGGGAGGATCCTACAATGAGCAGTTCTTC
v_call: TRBV20-1
j_call: TRBJ2-1
clone_size: once
d_call: TRBD2
cdr3_length: 16

cdr3_aa: CASGAGLTYQETQYF
cdr3_nt: TGCGCCAGCGGGGCCGGGCTAACGTACCAAGAGACCCAGTACTTC
v_call: TRBV5-1
j_call: TRBJ2-5
clone_size: once
d_call: NA
cdr3_length: 15

cdr3_aa: CSAPLAGGPDTQYF
cdr3_nt: TGCAGTGCCCCGCTAGCGGGGGGGCCAGATACGCAGTATTTT
v_call: TRBV20-1
j_call: TRBJ2-3
clone_size: few
d_call: TRBD2
cdr3_length: 14

cdr3_aa: CASSQGLLATTDTQYF
cdr3_nt: TGCGCCAGCAGCCAAGGTCTTCTAGCGACCACAGATACGCAGTATTTT
v_call: TRBV4-1
j_call: TRBJ2-3
clone_size: NA
d_call: NA
cdr3_length: 16

cdr3_aa: CSATSFSYEQYF
cdr3_nt: TGCAGCGCCACGAGTTTCTCCTACGAGCAGTACTTC
v_call: TRBV29-1
j_call: TRBJ2-7
clone_size: many
d_call: NA
cdr3_length: 12

cdr3_aa: CASSVGTASGEQYF
cdr3_nt: TGTGCCAGCAGCGTCGGGACCGCCTCTGGGGAGCAGTACTTC
v_call: TRBV9
j_call: TRBJ2-7
clone_size: NA
d_call: NA
cdr3_length: 14

cdr3_aa: CASSPTSGKPYEQYF
cdr3_nt: TGTGCCAGCAGCCCAACTAGCGGGAAACCCTACGAGCAGTACTTC
v_call: TRBV7-9
j_call: TRBJ2-7
clone_size: few
d_call: TRBD2
cdr3_length: 15

cdr3_aa: CASSPVPDRDIEQFF
cdr3_nt: TGTGCTAGCAGCCCCGTCCCTGACAGGGATATTGAGCAGTTCTTC
v_call: TRBV7-7
j_call: TRBJ2-1
clone_size: once
d_call: TRBD1
cdr3_length: 15

cdr3_aa: CASSQGPQGLQETQYF
cdr3_nt: TGCGCCAGCAGCCAAGGACCCCAGGGGCTCCAAGAGACCCAGTACTTC
v_call: TRBV4-1
j_call: TRBJ2-5
clone_size: NA
d_call: NA
cdr3_length: 16

cdr3_aa: CASSHAGSSGANVLTF
cdr3_nt: TGTGCCAGCAGTCACGCGGGATCCTCTGGGGCCAACGTCCTGACTTTC
v_call: TRBV27
j_call: TRBJ2-6
clone_size: NA
d_call: NA
cdr3_length: 16

cdr3_aa: CASSDGTSGGNEQFF
cdr3_nt: TGTGCCAGCAGTGACGGGACTAGCGGGGGCAATGAGCAGTTCTTC
v_call: TRBV6-4
j_call: TRBJ2-1
clone_size: NA
d_call: TRBD2
cdr3_length: 15

cdr3_aa: CATSRRQGNTGELFF
cdr3_nt: TGTGCCACCAGCAGACGGCAGGGGAACACCGGGGAGCTGTTTTTT
v_call: TRBV15
j_call: TRBJ2-2
clone_size: NA
d_call: NA
cdr3_length: 15

cdr3_aa: CASSHPHSNEQFF
cdr3_nt: TGTGCCAGCAGCCACCCCCATTCGAATGAGCAGTTCTTC
v_call: TRBV5-6
j_call: TRBJ2-1
clone_size: NA
d_call: NA
cdr3_length: 13

cdr3_aa: CASSEYDSYGYTF
cdr3_nt: TGTGCCAGCAGTGAATATGACAGCTATGGCTACACCTTC
v_call: TRBV6-1
j_call: TRBJ1-2
clone_size: NA
d_call: NA
cdr3_length: 13

cdr3_aa: CASSQDLSGYEQYF
cdr3_nt: TGTGCCAGCAGCCAAGATCTATCAGGGTACGAGCAGTACTTC
v_call: TRBV3-1
j_call: TRBJ2-7
clone_size: NA
d_call: NA
cdr3_length: 14

cdr3_aa: CASSQGEGDYSYEQYF
cdr3_nt: TGTGCCAGCAGCCAAGGGGAGGGGGACTACTCCTACGAGCAGTACTTC
v_call: TRBV9
j_call: TRBJ2-7
clone_size: NA
d_call: NA
cdr3_length: 16

cdr3_aa: CASSRLPREKQFF
cdr3_nt: TGTGCCAGCAGTCGACTCCCCCGGGAAAAGCAGTTCTTC
v_call: TRBV12-3/TRBV12-4
j_call: TRBJ2-1
clone_size: NA
d_call: NA
cdr3_length: 13

cdr3_aa: CSVEEFGDQGDEQYF
cdr3_nt: TGCAGCGTTGAAGAATTTGGGGATCAGGGCGATGAGCAGTACTTC
v_call: TRBV29-1
j_call: TRBJ2-7
clone_size: NA
d_call: NA
cdr3_length: 15

cdr3_aa: CSARSPGAYEQYF
cdr3_nt: TGCAGTGCTAGATCCCCAGGAGCCTACGAGCAGTACTTC
v_call: TRBV20-1
j_call: TRBJ2-7
clone_size: NA
d_call: NA
cdr3_length: 13

cdr3_aa: CSALRQEYGYTF
cdr3_nt: TGCAGTGCCCTAAGACAGGAGTATGGCTACACCTTC
v_call: TRBV20-1
j_call: TRBJ1-2
clone_size: few
d_call: NA
cdr3_length: 12

cdr3_aa: CASSFSRSGFLSNEQFF
cdr3_nt: TGTGCCAGCAGCTTTTCGCGTAGCGGGTTTCTTTCCAATGAGCAGTTCTTC
v_call: TRBV7-9
j_call: TRBJ2-1
clone_size: few
d_call: TRBD2
cdr3_length: 17

cdr3_aa: CASSYATFNEQFF
cdr3_nt: TGTGCCAGCAGTTACGCGACTTTCAATGAGCAGTTCTTC
v_call: TRBV6-2/TRBV6-3
j_call: TRBJ2-1
clone_size: NA
d_call: NA
cdr3_length: 13

cdr3_aa: CASAQVANYGYTF
cdr3_nt: TGTGCCAGCGCACAGGTAGCTAACTATGGCTACACCTTC
v_call: TRBV6-6
j_call: TRBJ1-2
clone_size: few
d_call: NA
cdr3_length: 13

cdr3_aa: CASSFIASGTPGETQYF
cdr3_nt: TGTGCCAGCAGCTTTATCGCTAGCGGGACTCCCGGGGAGACCCAGTACTTC
v_call: TRBV7-9
j_call: TRBJ2-5
clone_size: NA
d_call: TRBD2
cdr3_length: 17

cdr3_aa: CSVEDWGGWETQYF
cdr3_nt: TGCAGCGTTGAAGACTGGGGCGGTTGGGAGACCCAGTACTTC
v_call: TRBV29-1
j_call: TRBJ2-5
clone_size: NA
d_call: NA
cdr3_length: 14

cdr3_aa: CSASGLSYNEQFF
cdr3_nt: TGCAGTGCTAGTGGGCTATCCTACAATGAGCAGTTCTTC
v_call: TRBV20-1
j_call: TRBJ2-1
clone_size: few
d_call: NA
cdr3_length: 13

cdr3_aa: CAGSRGIAGGGSYNEQFF
cdr3_nt: TGTGCCGGCAGCCGGGGGATAGCGGGAGGAGGTTCCTACAATGAGCAGTTCTTC
v_call: TRBV7-2
j_call: TRBJ2-1
clone_size: NA
d_call: TRBD2
cdr3_length: 18

cdr3_aa: CASSLRVAGLGEKLFF
cdr3_nt: TGCGCCAGCAGCTTGCGTGTGGCAGGGTTGGGTGAAAAACTGTTTTTT
v_call: TRBV5-1
j_call: TRBJ1-4
clone_size: NA
d_call: NA
cdr3_length: 16

cdr3_aa: CSVVVIGGTSYEQYF
cdr3_nt: TGCAGCGTTGTTGTTATAGGAGGGACCTCCTACGAGCAGTACTTC
v_call: TRBV29-1
j_call: TRBJ2-7
clone_size: few
d_call: NA
cdr3_length: 15

cdr3_aa: CAISGQGAGANVLTF
cdr3_nt: TGTGCCATCAGCGGACAGGGGGCTGGGGCCAACGTCCTGACTTTC
v_call: TRBV10-3
j_call: TRBJ2-6
clone_size: NA
d_call: TRBD1
cdr3_length: 15

cdr3_aa: CASSPPGGQETQYF
cdr3_nt: TGTGCCAGCAGCCCTCCCGGGGGGCAAGAGACCCAGTACTTC
v_call: TRBV6-6
j_call: TRBJ2-5
clone_size: NA
d_call: TRBD2
cdr3_length: 14

cdr3_aa: CASSIHTSSNQPQHF
cdr3_nt: TGTGCCAGCAGTATACATACGTCTAGCAATCAGCCCCAGCATTTT
v_call: TRBV12-3/TRBV12-4
j_call: TRBJ1-5
clone_size: NA
d_call: NA
cdr3_length: 15

cdr3_aa: CASGGAGHNYGYTF
cdr3_nt: TGTGCCAGCGGAGGGGCAGGCCATAACTATGGCTACACCTTC
v_call: TRBV7-9
j_call: TRBJ1-2
clone_size: NA
d_call: NA
cdr3_length: 14

cdr3_aa: CASSYSGTLPLPEQYF
cdr3_nt: TGCGCCAGCAGCTACTCCGGGACACTCCCCCTCCCCGAGCAGTACTTC
v_call: TRBV5-1
j_call: TRBJ2-7
clone_size: NA
d_call: NA
cdr3_length: 16

cdr3_aa: CASSQGPGRTNYGYTF
cdr3_nt: TGCGCCAGCAGCCAAGGGCCGGGACGGACTAACTATGGCTACACCTTC
v_call: TRBV4-1
j_call: TRBJ1-2
clone_size: NA
d_call: NA
cdr3_length: 16

cdr3_aa: CASSQEHKQYF
cdr3_nt: TGCGCCAGCAGCCAAGAACATAAGCAGTACTTC
v_call: TRBV4-1
j_call: TRBJ2-5
clone_size: once
d_call: NA
cdr3_length: 11

cdr3_aa: CSASRRGRTGELFF
cdr3_nt: TGCAGTGCTAGCAGAAGGGGGCGCACCGGGGAGCTGTTTTTT
v_call: TRBV20-1
j_call: TRBJ2-2
clone_size: NA
d_call: TRBD1
cdr3_length: 14

cdr3_aa: CSVSQGVAGNEQFF
cdr3_nt: TGCAGCGTCAGTCAGGGGGTAGCGGGAAATGAGCAGTTCTTC
v_call: TRBV29-1
j_call: TRBJ2-1
clone_size: once
d_call: NA
cdr3_length: 14

cdr3_aa: CASSLVGRGWYEQFF
cdr3_nt: TGTGCCAGCAGCTTAGTAGGAAGGGGCTGGTATGAGCAGTTCTTC
v_call: TRBV7-2
j_call: TRBJ2-1
clone_size: NA
d_call: NA
cdr3_length: 15

cdr3_aa: CASSPDGGGFNEQYF
cdr3_nt: TGTGCCAGCAGCCCGGATGGGGGCGGTTTCAATGAGCAGTACTTC
v_call: TRBV7-3
j_call: TRBJ2-7
clone_size: NA
d_call: NA
cdr3_length: 15

cdr3_aa: CASSLGVRVLYQETQYF
cdr3_nt: TGTGCCAGCAGCCTGGGGGTGCGGGTCCTCTACCAAGAGACCCAGTACTTC
v_call: TRBV5-6
j_call: TRBJ2-5
clone_size: NA
d_call: NA
cdr3_length: 17